This T cell receptor (beta chain) is from a study of blood T cell repertoires in COVID-19. Study background: The study drew acute and convalescent COVID-19 samples from the United States, Italy and Spain. T cells, B-cell-depleted T cells, or PBMCs provided the cDNA or gDNA that served as material.

This clone was seen only once. Authors' data handling: Using reference gene primer amplification, nucleated cell counts were estimated. TCRdb's copy holds only in-frame clones and misses some; the assay was immunoSEQ multiplex PCR. V, J and clone size reflect that table, while D and trimming were determined from the DNA. The sample shows about 150,000 clones, around 86% of them seen only once. This sequence was found in a man aged 50 to 60 who had recovered from COVID-19. The sequenced sample consisted of peripheral blood.

The CDR3: CASTAGTVENIQYF. The CDR3 coding sequence is TGTGCCAGCACAGCCGGGACAGTCGAAAACATTCAGTACTTC. This chain connects TRBV11-3 to TRBJ2-4, with 7 bases matching TRBD1. The CDR3 length is 14 residues. V shed 7 bases and J 5 bases; nucleotides not matched to a gene: 8. The germline gives CDR1 SGHNT, CDR2 YENEEA.